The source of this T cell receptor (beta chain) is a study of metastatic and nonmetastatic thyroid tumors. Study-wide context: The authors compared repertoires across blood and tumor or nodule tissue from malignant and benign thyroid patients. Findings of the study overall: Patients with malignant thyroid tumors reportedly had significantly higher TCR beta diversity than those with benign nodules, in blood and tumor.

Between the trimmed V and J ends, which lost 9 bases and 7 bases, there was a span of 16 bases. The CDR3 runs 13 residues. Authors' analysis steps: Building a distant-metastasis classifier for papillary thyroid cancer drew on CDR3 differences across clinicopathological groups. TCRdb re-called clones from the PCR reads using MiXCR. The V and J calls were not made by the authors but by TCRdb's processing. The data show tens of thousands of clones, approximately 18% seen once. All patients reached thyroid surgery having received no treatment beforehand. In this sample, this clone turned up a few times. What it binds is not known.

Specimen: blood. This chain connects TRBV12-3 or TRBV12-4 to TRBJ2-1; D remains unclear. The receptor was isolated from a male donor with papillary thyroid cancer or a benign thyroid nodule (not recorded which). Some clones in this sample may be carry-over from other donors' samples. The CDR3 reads CARNLQTVNEQFF. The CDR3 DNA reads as TGTGCCAGAAATTTGCAGACTGTAAATGAGCAGTTCTTC.